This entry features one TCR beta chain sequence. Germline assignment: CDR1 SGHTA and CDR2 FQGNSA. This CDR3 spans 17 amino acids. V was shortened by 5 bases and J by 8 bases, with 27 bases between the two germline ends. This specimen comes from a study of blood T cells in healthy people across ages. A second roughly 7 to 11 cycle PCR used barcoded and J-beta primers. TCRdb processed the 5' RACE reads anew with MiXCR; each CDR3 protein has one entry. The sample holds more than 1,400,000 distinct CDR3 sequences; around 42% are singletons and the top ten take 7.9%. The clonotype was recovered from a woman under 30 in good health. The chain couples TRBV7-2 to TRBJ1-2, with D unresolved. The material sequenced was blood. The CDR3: CASSGGPLAMAGAGYTF. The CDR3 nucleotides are TGTGCCAGCAGCGGTGGACCCCTTGCCATGGCAGGTGCCGGCTACACCTTC.